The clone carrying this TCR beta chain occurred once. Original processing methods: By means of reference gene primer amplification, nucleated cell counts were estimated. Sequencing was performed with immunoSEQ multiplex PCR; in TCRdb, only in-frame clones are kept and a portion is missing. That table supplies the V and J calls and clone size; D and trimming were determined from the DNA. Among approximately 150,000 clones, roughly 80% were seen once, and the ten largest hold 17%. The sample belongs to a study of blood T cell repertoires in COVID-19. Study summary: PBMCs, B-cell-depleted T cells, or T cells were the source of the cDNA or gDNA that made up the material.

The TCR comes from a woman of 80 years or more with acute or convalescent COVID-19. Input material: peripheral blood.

The CDR3 spells CASSSPTGATEAFF. The CDR3 nucleotides read TGTGCCAGCAGTTCCCCCACAGGGGCCACTGAAGCTTTCTTT. The chain combines TRBV6-2 or TRBV6-3 with TRBJ1-1; 7 bases map to TRBD1. The CDR3 has 14 amino acids. Germline trimming cut 4 bases from V and 4 bases from J; bases unmatched to any gene: 6. Germline V CDR1 and CDR2: MNHEY, SVGEGT.